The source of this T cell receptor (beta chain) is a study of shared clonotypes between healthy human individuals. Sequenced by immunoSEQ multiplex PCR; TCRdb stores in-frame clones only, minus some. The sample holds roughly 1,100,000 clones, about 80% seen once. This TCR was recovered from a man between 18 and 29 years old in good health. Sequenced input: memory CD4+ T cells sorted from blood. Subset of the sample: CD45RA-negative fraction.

The CDR3 is CASSQLGSYEQYF. The CDR3 coding sequence is TGTGCCAGCTCCCAATTGGGCTCCTACGAGCAGTACTTC. The rearrangement joins TRBV18 to TRBJ2-7; D is undetermined. With 6 bases removed from V and 0 bases from J, the gap between germline ends came to 9 bases. The CDR3 runs 13 residues. The V gene's germline CDR1 is KGHSH and CDR2 LQKENI. Drawing the rest from reference TRBV18 and TRBJ2-7, the complete variable domain is NAGVMQNPRHLVRRRGQEARLRCSPMKGHSHVYWYRQLPEEGLKFMVYLQKENIIDESGMPKERFSAEFPKEGPSILRIQQVVRGDSAAYFCASSQLGSYEQYFGPGTRLTVT.